The subject of this entry is one T cell receptor beta chain. This sample stems from a study of control samples from healthy donors and cancer patients. The germline gives CDR1 SEHNR, CDR2 FQNEAQ (reference sequence). There are 16 residues in the CDR3. After removal of 2 bases from V and 1 base from J, the junction contained 5 bases not matched to a gene. This table comes from immunoSEQ multiplex PCR, and its TCRdb copy is limited to in-frame clones, with some not included. The data show nearly 200,000 clones, roughly nine tenths seen once. The sample was blood. The V and J genes are TRBV7-9 and TRBJ2-1, with 7 bases fitting TRBD1. The sequence was obtained from a man aged 25 to 40 in good health. The CDR3 coding sequence is TGTGCCAGCAGCTTAATAGGGGGCATATCCTACAATGAGCAGTTCTTC. It translates to CASSLIGGISYNEQFF.